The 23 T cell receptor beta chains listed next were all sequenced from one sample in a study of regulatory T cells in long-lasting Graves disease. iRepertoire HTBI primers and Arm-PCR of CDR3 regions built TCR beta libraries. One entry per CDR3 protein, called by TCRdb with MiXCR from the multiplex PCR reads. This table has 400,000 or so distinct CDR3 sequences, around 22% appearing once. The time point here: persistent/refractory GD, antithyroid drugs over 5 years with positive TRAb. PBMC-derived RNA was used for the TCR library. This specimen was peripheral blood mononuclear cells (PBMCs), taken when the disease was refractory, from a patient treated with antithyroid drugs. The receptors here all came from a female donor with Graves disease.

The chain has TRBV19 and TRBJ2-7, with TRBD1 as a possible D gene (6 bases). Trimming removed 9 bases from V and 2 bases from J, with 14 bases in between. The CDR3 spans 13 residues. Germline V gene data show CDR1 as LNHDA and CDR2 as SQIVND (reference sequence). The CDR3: CASRPGQTYEQYF. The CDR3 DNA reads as TGTGCCAGCAGGCCGGGACAAACCTACGAGCAGTACTTC.

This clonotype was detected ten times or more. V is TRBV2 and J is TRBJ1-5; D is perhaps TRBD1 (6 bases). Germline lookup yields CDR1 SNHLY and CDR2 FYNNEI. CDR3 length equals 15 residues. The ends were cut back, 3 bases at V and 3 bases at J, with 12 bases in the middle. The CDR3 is CASSDWQGINQPQHF. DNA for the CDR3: TGTGCCAGCAGTGATTGGCAGGGGATCAATCAGCCCCAGCATTTT.

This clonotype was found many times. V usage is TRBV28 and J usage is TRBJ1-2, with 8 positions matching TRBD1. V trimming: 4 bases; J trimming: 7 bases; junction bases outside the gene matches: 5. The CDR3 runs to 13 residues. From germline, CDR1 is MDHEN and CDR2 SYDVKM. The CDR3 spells CASSSSDRAGYTF. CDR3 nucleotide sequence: TGTGCCAGCAGTTCATCGGACAGGGCTGGCTACACCTTC.

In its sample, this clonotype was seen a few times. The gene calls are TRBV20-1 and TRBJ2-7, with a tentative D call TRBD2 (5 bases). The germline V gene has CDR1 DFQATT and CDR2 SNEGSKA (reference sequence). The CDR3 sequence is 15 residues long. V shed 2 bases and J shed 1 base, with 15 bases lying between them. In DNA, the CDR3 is TGCAGTGCTAGAAGTCTCGGGGTAGCTTCCTACGAGCAGTACTTC. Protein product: CSARSLGVASYEQYF.

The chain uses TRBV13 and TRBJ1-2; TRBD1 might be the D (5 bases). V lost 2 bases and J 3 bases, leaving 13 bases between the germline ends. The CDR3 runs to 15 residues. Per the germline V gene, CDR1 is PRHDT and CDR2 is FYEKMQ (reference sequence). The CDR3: CASSLRAGVDYGYTF. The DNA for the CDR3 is TGTGCCAGCAGCTTACGGGCGGGGGTGGACTATGGCTACACCTTC. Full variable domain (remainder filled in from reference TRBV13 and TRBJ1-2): AAGVIQSPRHLIKEKRETATLKCYPIPRHDTVYWYQQGPGQDPQFLISFYEKMQSDKGSIPDRFSAQQFSDYHSELNMSSLELGDSALYFCASSLRAGVDYGYTFGSGTRLTVV.

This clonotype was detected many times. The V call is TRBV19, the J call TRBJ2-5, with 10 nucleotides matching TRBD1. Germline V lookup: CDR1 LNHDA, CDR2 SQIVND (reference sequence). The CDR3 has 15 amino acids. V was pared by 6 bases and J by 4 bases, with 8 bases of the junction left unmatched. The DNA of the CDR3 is TGTGCCAGTAGGGCAGGACAGGGGGGAGGAGAGACCCAGTACTTC. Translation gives CASRAGQGGGETQYF.

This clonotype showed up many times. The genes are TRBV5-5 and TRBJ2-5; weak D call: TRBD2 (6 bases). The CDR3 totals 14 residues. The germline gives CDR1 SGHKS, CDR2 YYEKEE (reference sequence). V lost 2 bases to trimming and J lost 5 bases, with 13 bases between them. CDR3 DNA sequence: TGTGCCAGCAGCTTAGGCCTAGCGTTCGAGACCCAGTACTTC. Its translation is CASSLGLAFETQYF.

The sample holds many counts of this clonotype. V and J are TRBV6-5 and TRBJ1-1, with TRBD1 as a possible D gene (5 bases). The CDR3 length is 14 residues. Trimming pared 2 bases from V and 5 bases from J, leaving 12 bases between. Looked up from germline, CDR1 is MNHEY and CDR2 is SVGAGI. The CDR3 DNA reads TGTGCCAGCAGTTACACGGGGACGAGGACTGAAGCTTTCTTT. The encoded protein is CASSYTGTRTEAFF.

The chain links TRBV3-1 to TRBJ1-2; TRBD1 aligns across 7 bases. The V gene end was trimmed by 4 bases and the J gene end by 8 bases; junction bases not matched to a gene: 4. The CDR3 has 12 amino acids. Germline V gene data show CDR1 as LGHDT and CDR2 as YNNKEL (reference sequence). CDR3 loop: CASSPGTDGYTF. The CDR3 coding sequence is TGTGCCAGCAGCCCCGGGACAGACGGCTACACCTTC.

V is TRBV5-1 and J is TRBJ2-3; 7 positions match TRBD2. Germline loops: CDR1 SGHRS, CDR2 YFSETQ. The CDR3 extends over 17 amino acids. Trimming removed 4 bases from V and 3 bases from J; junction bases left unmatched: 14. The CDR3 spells CASSDRMGGRPTDTQYF. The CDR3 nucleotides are TGCGCCAGCAGCGACCGTATGGGCGGGAGACCGACAGATACGCAGTATTTT.

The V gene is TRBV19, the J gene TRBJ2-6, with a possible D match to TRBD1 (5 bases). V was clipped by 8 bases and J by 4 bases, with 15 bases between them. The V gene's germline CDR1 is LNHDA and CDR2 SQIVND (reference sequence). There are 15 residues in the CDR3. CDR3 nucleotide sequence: TGTGCCAGTCAGCAGGGTGGCACCGGGGCCAACGTCCTGACTTTC. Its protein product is CASQQGGTGANVLTF. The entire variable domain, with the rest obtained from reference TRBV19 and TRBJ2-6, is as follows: DGGITQSPKYLFRKEGQNVTLSCEQNLNHDAMYWYRQDPGQGLRLIYYSQIVNDFQKGDIAEGYSVSREKKESFPLTVTSAQKNPTAFYLCASQQGGTGANVLTFGAGSRLTVL.

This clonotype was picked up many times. CDR3 sequence reads: CASSQEGRPDDTEAFF. CDR3 nucleotides: TGTGCCAGCAGCCAAGAGGGACGTCCGGATGACACTGAAGCTTTCTTT. The chain joins TRBV3-1 to TRBJ1-1; D possibly corresponds to TRBD1 (5 bases). CDR1 and CDR2 (germline): LGHDT, YNNKEL (reference sequence). Trimming cost V 0 bases and J 3 bases, with 14 bases left between them. The CDR3 is made up of 16 amino acids. Filled out from reference TRBV3-1 and TRBJ1-1, the complete variable domain reads DTAVSQTPKYLVTQMGNDKSIKCEQNLGHDTMYWYKQDSKKFLKIMFSYNNKELIINETVPNRFSPKSPDKAHLNLHINSLELGDSAVYFCASSQEGRPDDTEAFFGQGTRLTVV.

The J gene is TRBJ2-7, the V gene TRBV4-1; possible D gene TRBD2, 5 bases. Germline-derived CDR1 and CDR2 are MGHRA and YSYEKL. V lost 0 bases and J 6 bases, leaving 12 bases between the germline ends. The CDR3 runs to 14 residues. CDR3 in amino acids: CASSQEVGAVEQYF. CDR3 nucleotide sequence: TGCGCCAGCAGCCAAGAAGTGGGAGCCGTCGAGCAGTACTTC.

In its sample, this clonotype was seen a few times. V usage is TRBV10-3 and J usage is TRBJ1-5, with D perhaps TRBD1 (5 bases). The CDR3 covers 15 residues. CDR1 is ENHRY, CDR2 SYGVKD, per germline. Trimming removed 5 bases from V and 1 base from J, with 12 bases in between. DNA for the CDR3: TGTGCCATCAGTAGGGGCCGACAGAGCAATCAGCCCCAGCATTTT. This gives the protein CAISRGRQSNQPQHF.

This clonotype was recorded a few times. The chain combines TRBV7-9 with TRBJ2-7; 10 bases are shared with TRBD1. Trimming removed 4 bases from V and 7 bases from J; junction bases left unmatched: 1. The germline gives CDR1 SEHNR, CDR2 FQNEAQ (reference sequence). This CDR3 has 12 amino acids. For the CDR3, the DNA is TGTGCCAGCAGCTGGACAGGGGGGGAGCAGTACTTC. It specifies CASSWTGGEQYF. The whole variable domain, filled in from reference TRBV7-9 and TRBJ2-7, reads DTGVSQNPRHKITKRGQNVTFRCDPISEHNRLYWYRQTLGQGPEFLTYFQNEAQLEKSRLLSDRFSAERPKGSFSTLEIQRTEQGDSAMYLCASSWTGGEQYFGPGTRLTVT.

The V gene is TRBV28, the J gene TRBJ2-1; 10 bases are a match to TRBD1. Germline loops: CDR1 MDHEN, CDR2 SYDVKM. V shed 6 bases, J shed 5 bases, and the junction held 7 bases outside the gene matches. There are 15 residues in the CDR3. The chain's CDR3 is CASSERGTGDNEQFF. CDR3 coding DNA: TGTGCCAGCAGCGAAAGAGGGACAGGGGACAATGAGCAGTTCTTC.

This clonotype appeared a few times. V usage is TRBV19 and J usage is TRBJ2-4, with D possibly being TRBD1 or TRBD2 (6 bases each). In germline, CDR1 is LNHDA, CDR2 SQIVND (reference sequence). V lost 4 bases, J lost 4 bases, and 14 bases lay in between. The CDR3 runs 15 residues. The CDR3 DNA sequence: TGTGCCAGTAGTACGGGGGCGCAGGGAAAAAACATTCAGTACTTC. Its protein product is CASSTGAQGKNIQYF.

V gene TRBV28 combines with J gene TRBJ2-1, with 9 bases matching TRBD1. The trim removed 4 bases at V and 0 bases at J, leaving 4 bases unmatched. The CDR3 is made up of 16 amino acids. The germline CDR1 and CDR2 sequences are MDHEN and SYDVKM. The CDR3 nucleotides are TGTGCCAGCAGTTCCACGGGACAGGGCTCCTACAATGAGCAGTTCTTC. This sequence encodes CASSSTGQGSYNEQFF.

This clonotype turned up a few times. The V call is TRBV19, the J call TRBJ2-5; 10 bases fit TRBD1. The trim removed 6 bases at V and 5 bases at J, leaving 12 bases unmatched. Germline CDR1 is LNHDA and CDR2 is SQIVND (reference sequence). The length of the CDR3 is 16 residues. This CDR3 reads CASRPYGTGVTETQYF. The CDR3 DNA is TGTGCCAGTAGACCTTACGGGACAGGGGTTACGGAGACCCAGTACTTC.

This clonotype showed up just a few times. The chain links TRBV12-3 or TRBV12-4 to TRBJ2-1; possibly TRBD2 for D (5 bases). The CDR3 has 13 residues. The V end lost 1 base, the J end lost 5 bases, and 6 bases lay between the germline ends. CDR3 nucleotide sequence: TGTGCCAGCAGTTTAGTCGGGAACAATGAGCAGTTCTTC. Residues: CASSLVGNNEQFF.

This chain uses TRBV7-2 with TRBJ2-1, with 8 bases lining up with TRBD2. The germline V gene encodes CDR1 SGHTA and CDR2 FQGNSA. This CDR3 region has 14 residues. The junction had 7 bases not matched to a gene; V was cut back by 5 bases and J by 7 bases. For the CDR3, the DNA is TGTGCCAGCAGCCTCACGGGACTAGTGAATGAGCAGTTCTTC. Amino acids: CASSLTGLVNEQFF. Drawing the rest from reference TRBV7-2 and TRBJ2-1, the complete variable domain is GAGVSQSPSNKVTEKGKDVELRCDPISGHTALYWYRQSLGQGLEFLIYFQGNSAPDKSGLPSDRFSAERTGGSVSTLTIQRTQQEDSAVYLCASSLTGLVNEQFFGPGTRLTVL.

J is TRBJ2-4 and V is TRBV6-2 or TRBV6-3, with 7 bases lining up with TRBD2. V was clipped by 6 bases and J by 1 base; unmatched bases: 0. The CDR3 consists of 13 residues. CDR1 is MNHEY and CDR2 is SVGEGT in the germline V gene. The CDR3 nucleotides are TGTGCCAGCAGACTAGCGGCCAAAAACATTCAGTACTTC. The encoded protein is CASRLAAKNIQYF.

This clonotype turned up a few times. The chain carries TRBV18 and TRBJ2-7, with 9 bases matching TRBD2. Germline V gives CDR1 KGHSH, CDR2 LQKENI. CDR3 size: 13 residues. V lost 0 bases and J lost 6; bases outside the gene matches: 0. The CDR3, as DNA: TGTGCCAGCTCACCACCGGGACTAGCCGAGCAGTACTTC. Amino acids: CASSPPGLAEQYF.